This T cell receptor (beta chain) originates from a study of blood T cell repertoires in COVID-19. Study-wide background: Italy, Spain and the United States were the sources of the convalescent and acute COVID-19 samples. Sources were T cells, B-cell-depleted T cells, or PBMCs; the material itself was cDNA or gDNA.

The CDR3 has 15 residues. Trimming took off 2 bases at V and 6 bases at J, with 18 bases between the two ends. CDR1 SGHTS and CDR2 YDEGEE come from the germline V gene. Assay: immunoSEQ multiplex PCR; the TCRdb copy retains only in-frame clones and omits some. The sample carries 150,000 to 200,000 clones, roughly 84% recorded once. The cohort comprised adults aged roughly 18 to 95 years residing in under 25 US areas. Cohort allocation depended upon clinical history that participants reported. This rearrangement joins TRBV5-8 to TRBJ2-7; TRBD1 is a possible D gene (5 bases). This receptor was identified in a woman aged 30 to 39 who had been exposed to COVID-19. The sequenced sample consisted of PBMCs or T cells enriched from blood (not recorded which). The DNA of the CDR3 is TGTGCCAGCAGCTTTAGGCAGGGAAAGGTCTCCGAGCAGTACTTC. Translated, it gives CASSFRQGKVSEQYF.